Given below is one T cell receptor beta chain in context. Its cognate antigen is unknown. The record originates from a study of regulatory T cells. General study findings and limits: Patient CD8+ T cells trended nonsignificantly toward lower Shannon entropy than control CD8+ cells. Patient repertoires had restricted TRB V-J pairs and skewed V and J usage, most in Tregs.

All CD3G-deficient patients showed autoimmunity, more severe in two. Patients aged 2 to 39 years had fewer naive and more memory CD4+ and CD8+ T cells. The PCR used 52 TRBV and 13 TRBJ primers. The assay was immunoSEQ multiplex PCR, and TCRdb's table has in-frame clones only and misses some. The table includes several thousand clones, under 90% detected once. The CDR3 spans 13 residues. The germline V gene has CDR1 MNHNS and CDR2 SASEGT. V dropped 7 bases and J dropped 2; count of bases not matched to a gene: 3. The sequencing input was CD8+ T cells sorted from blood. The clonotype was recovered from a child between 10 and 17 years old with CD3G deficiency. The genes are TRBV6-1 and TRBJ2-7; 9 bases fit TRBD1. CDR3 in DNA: TGTGCCAGCACGGGACAGGGACCCTACGAGCAGTACTTC. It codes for CASTGQGPYEQYF.